The entry that follows covers one T cell receptor beta chain sequence. What it recognizes is unknown. Method: immunoSEQ multiplex PCR; TCRdb's copy keeps in-frame clones and lacks some. The table shows tens of thousands of clones, with over 85% occurring only once. The data were obtained in a study of chemoradiotherapy in HPV16-positive cancers. Over chemoradiotherapy, repertoires were sampled more than once. Points from the study as a whole: HPV-specific T cells were functionally defined from only a couple of HPV16-positive patients. Non-HPV-specific T cells did not expand in tumors during treatment, whereas candidate HPV-specific clones and E7-related motifs did. HPV-responsive T-cell expansion during chemoradiotherapy was linked to improved recurrence-free survival in HPV16-positive patients.

This CDR3 region has 15 residues. V was cut by 2 bases and J by 2 bases, with 13 bases left in between. Germline values: CDR1 SGDLS, CDR2 YYNGEE. The sample consisted of blood, taken from a patient who underwent chemoradiotherapy. The chain recombines TRBV9 with TRBJ2-5, with D possibly matching TRBD1 (5 bases). The TCR sequence derives from a human donor with HPV-associated anogenital cancer. CDR3 amino acids: CASSVGSGIQETQYF. The CDR3 bases are TGTGCCAGCAGCGTCGGCTCAGGGATTCAAGAGACCCAGTACTTC.